This TCR beta chain appears in the sequencing data of a study of beta chain features in type 1 diabetes. Study-level information: The study found patients and healthy donors alike in age, gender and cell yields.

Since all of the isolated RNA was reverse transcribed, expressed TCRB transcripts were what got sequenced. Sequencing of naive, central memory and regulatory T cell samples gave an average of approximately 3.5 million reads. The assay was immunoSEQ multiplex PCR, and TCRdb's table has in-frame clones only and misses some. There are about 350,000 clones in the sample; about 20% occur only once, and 0.035% to 0.055% lies in the top ten. A few counts support this clone. The sample was naive CD4+ T cells from blood. The TCR originated in a young woman in good health.

This chain's CDR3 is CASSLMGGDNEQFF. The CDR3 DNA is TGTGCCAGCAGCTTGATGGGAGGAGACAATGAGCAGTTCTTC. The chain joins TRBV5-4 to TRBJ2-1, with D possibly being TRBD2 (6 bases). Germline CDR1 SGHNT, CDR2 YYREEE (reference sequence). V was cut by 1 base and J by 5 bases, with 10 bases left in between. The CDR3 length is 14 residues.